These 24 T cell receptor beta chains were all obtained from the same sample, sequenced in a study of siplizumab effects on memory and regulatory T cells. The method was immunoSEQ multiplex PCR; TCRdb's version includes in-frame clones alone and lacks a portion of them. The profile shows roughly 80,000 clones, approximately 90% of them singletons. The sequenced material came from Tregs sorted from blood. These receptors came from a human donor in good health.

V and J are TRBV14 and TRBJ1-5; D is ambiguous. Germline loops: CDR1 SGHDN, CDR2 FVKESK. The V and J ends lost 1 base and 4 bases respectively, with 8 bases between them. The CDR3 spans 14 residues. CDR3 sequence: CASSQGGLNQPQHF. DNA of the CDR3: TGTGCCAGCAGCCAAGGCGGGTTGAATCAGCCCCAGCATTTT.

The chain combines TRBV5-6 with TRBJ1-1, with unresolved D. V was clipped by 2 bases and J by 6 bases, with 14 bases between them. Germline V gene sequence: CDR1 SGHDT, CDR2 YYEEEE. The CDR3 contains 14 residues. As DNA, the CDR3 is TGTGCCAGCAGCTTATATTATTTGTACGCTGAAGCTTTCTTT. Translating it yields CASSLYYLYAEAFF.

The CDR3 DNA reads as TGTGCCAGCAGTTACTCGATCGGGGTGGGAGGGGAAAAACTGTTTTTT. Translated: CASSYSIGVGGEKLFF. The chain employs TRBV6-5 and TRBJ1-4; no clear D gene. V dropped 0 bases and J dropped 8 bases, with 16 bases sitting between them. From germline, CDR1 is MNHEY and CDR2 SVGAGI. The CDR3 consists of 16 residues.

This chain connects TRBV6-6 to TRBJ1-5; D not certain. The length of the CDR3 is 12 residues. The germline V gene encodes CDR1 MNHNY and CDR2 SVGAGI (reference sequence). The ends were cut back, 5 bases at V and 7 bases at J, with 9 bases in the middle. The CDR3 region is CASSRPGQPQHF. The DNA for the CDR3 is TGTGCCAGCAGTCGCCCCGGGCAGCCCCAGCATTTT.

The genes are TRBV28 and TRBJ1-2; possible D gene TRBD1, 6 bases. The CDR3 runs to 16 residues. V was shortened by 3 bases and J by 0 bases, with 14 bases between the two germline ends. Germline-derived CDR1 and CDR2 are MDHEN and SYDVKM. DNA for the CDR3: TGTGCCAGCAGTTTCGTTCGGGACATATCTAACTATGGCTACACCTTC. Amino acids: CASSFVRDISNYGYTF.

This rearrangement joins TRBV25-1 to TRBJ2-7; tentative D call: TRBD1 (5 bases). Trimming cost V 3 bases and J 5 bases, with 8 bases left between them. Germline loops: CDR1 MGHDK, CDR2 SYGVNS. CDR3 length equals 12 residues. The CDR3 loop reads CASSDRVHEQYF. CDR3 in DNA: TGTGCCAGCAGTGACAGGGTCCACGAGCAGTACTTC.

The rearrangement links TRBV19 to TRBJ2-5, with a tentative D call TRBD2 (6 bases). The V end was cut by 5 bases, the J end by 5 bases, with 12 bases between. The V gene's germline CDR1 is LNHDA and CDR2 SQIVND (reference sequence). This CDR3 spans 13 amino acids. CDR3 region: CASSLRAGETQYF. For the CDR3, the DNA is TGTGCCAGTAGTTTAAGGGCGGGGGAGACCCAGTACTTC.

V and J are TRBV6-1 and TRBJ1-2, with D perhaps TRBD1 (5 bases). Per the germline V gene, CDR1 is MNHNS and CDR2 is SASEGT. With 2 bases removed from V and 3 bases from J, the gap between germline ends came to 13 bases. This CDR3 has 15 residues. CDR3 sequence reads: CASSESYAGYYGYTF. Here the CDR3 DNA reads TGTGCCAGCAGTGAATCGTACGCAGGGTACTATGGCTACACCTTC.

V gene TRBV28 combines with J gene TRBJ1-1; 9 bases match TRBD1. The CDR3 extends over 17 amino acids. The germline V gene encodes CDR1 MDHEN and CDR2 SYDVKM. V lost 6 bases, J lost 2 bases, and 13 bases stayed unmatched. The CDR3: CASRAPGQGYRNTEAFF. The CDR3 DNA follows: TGTGCCAGCAGGGCCCCGGGACAGGGTTACCGAAACACTGAAGCTTTCTTT.

The rearrangement uses TRBV11-3 and TRBJ2-3; possibly TRBD2 for D (6 bases). The ends were cut back, 1 base at V and 12 bases at J, with 11 bases in the middle. The CDR3 extends over 12 amino acids. The germline V gene has CDR1 SGHNT and CDR2 YENEEA. CDR3 sequence reads: CASSLGGGTQYF. The CDR3 DNA is TGTGCCAGCAGCTTAGGGGGCGGGACCCAGTATTTT.

The chain has TRBV6-5 and TRBJ1-2; D is ambiguous. V was trimmed by 5 bases and J by 4 bases, leaving 14 bases between them. CDR1 and CDR2 (germline): MNHEY, SVGAGI. CDR3 length equals 14 residues. The CDR3: CASSLFVGVYGYTF. As DNA, the CDR3 is TGTGCCAGCAGTCTCTTCGTAGGTGTCTATGGCTACACCTTC.

The chain employs TRBV19 and TRBJ2-7; D remains ambiguous. The germline V and J ends were trimmed by 3 bases and 2 bases, with 14 bases remaining between them. The CDR3 contains 15 residues. Per the germline V gene, CDR1 is LNHDA and CDR2 is SQIVND (reference sequence). The CDR3 spells CASSIQAHGAYEQYF. The DNA of the CDR3 is TGTGCCAGTAGTATCCAGGCCCATGGGGCCTACGAGCAGTACTTC.

The chain employs TRBV4-2 and TRBJ2-7; 10 bases agree with TRBD2. The CDR3 totals 19 residues. Germline V CDR1 and CDR2: LGHNA, YNFKEQ. V shed 2 bases and J 0 bases; nucleotides not matched to a gene: 13. The CDR3 here is CASSQPRGSGGFSSYEQYF. CDR3 sequence (DNA): TGTGCCAGCAGCCAACCCCGAGGTAGCGGGGGGTTCAGCTCCTACGAGCAGTACTTC.

The J gene is TRBJ1-3, the V gene TRBV2; D gene unclear. The ends were cut back, 5 bases at V and 4 bases at J, with 6 bases in the middle. This CDR3 has 12 residues. Germline CDR1 SNHLY, CDR2 FYNNEI. The CDR3 DNA sequence: TGTGCCAGCAGTATTACCGGAAACACCATATATTTT. Protein sequence: CASSITGNTIYF.

The table lists this clone with a few counts. The CDR3 region is CASSHQPGQGNTEAFF. Here the CDR3 DNA reads TGTGCCAGCAGCCACCAACCGGGACAGGGCAACACTGAAGCTTTCTTT. The V and J genes are TRBV4-2 and TRBJ1-1; 9 bases are a match to TRBD1. V lost 3 bases and J lost 2; bases outside the gene matches: 7. The length of the CDR3 is 16 residues. Germline V gene data show CDR1 as LGHNA and CDR2 as YNFKEQ.

The J gene is TRBJ1-2, the V gene TRBV10-3; 7 bases agree with TRBD1. The V gene's germline CDR1 is ENHRY and CDR2 SYGVKD. This CDR3 is built from 12 residues. The J segment lost 8 bases and the V segment lost 9 bases, leaving 9 bases of the junction unmatched. Written as DNA, the CDR3 is TGTGCCATTGCCCAGGGGGGGAGCGGCTACACCTTC. Translating gives CAIAQGGSGYTF.

This sequence joins TRBV10-1 and TRBJ1-1; D unresolved. Trimming shortened V by 7 bases and J by 0 bases, and 9 bases separated the two germline ends. The CDR3 is 13 residues long. Germline assignment: CDR1 WNHNN and CDR2 SYGVQD (reference sequence). CDR3 DNA: TGCGCCAGCACAACAGCCATGAACACTGAAGCTTTCTTT. Protein: CASTTAMNTEAFF.

The chain employs TRBV27 and TRBJ2-5; D may be TRBD1 (5 bases). V lost 1 base and J lost 0, with 6 bases in between. Germline-derived CDR1 and CDR2 are MNHEY and SMNVEV (reference sequence). This CDR3 spans 14 amino acids. The CDR3 DNA follows: TGTGCCAGCAGTTTATACAGGTACCAAGAGACCCAGTACTTC. This sequence encodes CASSLYRYQETQYF.

The chain recombines TRBV6-6 with TRBJ2-2; a possible D gene is TRBD1 (6 bases). Germline lookup yields CDR1 MNHNY and CDR2 SVGAGI (reference sequence). The V gene lost 4 bases and the J gene lost 6 bases, with 18 bases spanning the gap. The CDR3 has 16 amino acids. The CDR3 DNA reads as TGTGCCAGCAGTTGGAAGACAGGTTTACGTTCCGGGGAGCTGTTTTTT. Amino acids: CASSWKTGLRSGELFF.

This chain joins TRBV5-1 and TRBJ1-1, with a possible D match to TRBD1 (5 bases). The CDR3 extends over 13 amino acids. The germline V gene has CDR1 SGHRS and CDR2 YFSETQ. V gave up 5 bases and J gave up 5 bases, with 13 bases separating them. The chain's CDR3 is CASSVGRGTEAFF. The CDR3 DNA reads as TGCGCCAGCAGTGTAGGTAGGGGAACTGAAGCTTTCTTT.

In its sample, this clone was seen a few times. This chain uses TRBV28 with TRBJ1-6, with 8 positions matching TRBD1. After removal of 7 bases from V and 5 bases from J, the junction contained 1 base not matched to a gene. CDR1 is MDHEN and CDR2 is SYDVKM in the germline V gene. The CDR3 covers 13 residues. The CDR3 region is CASKQGDNSPLHF. The CDR3 bases are TGTGCCAGCAAACAGGGGGATAATTCACCCCTCCACTTT. Drawing the rest from reference TRBV28 and TRBJ1-6, the complete variable domain is DVKVTQSSRYLVKRTGEKVFLECVQDMDHENMFWYRQDPGLGLRLIYFSYDVKMKEKGDIPEGYSVSREKKERFSLILESASTNQTSMYLCASKQGDNSPLHFGNGTRLTVT.

This chain links TRBV18 with TRBJ2-1; D is possibly TRBD2 (6 bases). The CDR3 is made up of 16 amino acids. Trimming took off 3 bases at V and 9 bases at J, with 21 bases between the two ends. Germline loops: CDR1 KGHSH, CDR2 LQKENI. The CDR3 here is CASSPLAGTTTGEQFF. In nucleotides, the CDR3 is TGTGCCAGCTCACCCCTGGCGGGGACCACCACGGGTGAGCAGTTCTTC.

The rearrangement joins TRBV5-1 to TRBJ2-5; D uncertain. Germline loops: CDR1 SGHRS, CDR2 YFSETQ. This CDR3 spans 12 amino acids. The V end was cut by 0 bases, the J end by 5 bases, with 5 bases between. In nucleotides, the CDR3 is TGCGCCAGCAGCTTGGTGGAGGAGACCCAGTACTTC. It specifies CASSLVEETQYF.

This clone was counted once. Other DNA sequences from this sample encode an identical CDR3 as well. This sequence joins TRBV29-1 and TRBJ1-1, with D unclear. The V end was cut by 7 bases, the J end by 2 bases, with 11 bases between. Germline V gene data show CDR1 as SQVTM and CDR2 as ANQGSEA. This CDR3 is built from 12 residues. CDR3 residues: CSALSGNTEAFF. Here the CDR3 DNA reads TGCAGCGCCCTTTCCGGCAACACTGAAGCTTTCTTT.